Listed here is a single TCR beta chain. Treatment defined: 19 received Ad26.COV2.S at low or high dose, single or two shots; about 5 received placebo; per-sample allocation not given. Collection of the samples took place on day 63 after the first injection of vaccine or placebo. The data were taken from a study of Ad26.COV2.S vaccination and SARS-CoV-2 variants. Between the trimmed V and J ends, which lost 4 bases and 0 bases, there was a span of 10 bases. Germline CDR1 SGHRS, CDR2 YFSETQ. This CDR3 comprises 14 residues. The data were produced by immunoSEQ multiplex PCR, yet TCRdb's version contains in-frame clones alone and is incomplete. The repertoire includes 350,000 to 450,000 clones, 89% of them detected once, and over 1.5% sits in the top ten.

The V call is TRBV5-1, the J call TRBJ1-1; TRBD1 might be the D (6 bases). The material was peripheral blood, obtained in a trial of Ad26.COV2.S vaccine versus placebo. This TCR was sampled from a person aged 18-65 years who received the Ad26.COV2.S COVID-19 vaccine or a placebo. CDR3 sequence: CASSQTGMNTEAFF. CDR3 coding DNA: TGCGCCAGCAGCCAAACAGGGATGAACACTGAAGCTTTCTTT.